These T cell receptor beta chains were read from a single sample in a study of blood T cell repertoires in COVID-19. The assay was immunoSEQ multiplex PCR, and TCRdb's table has in-frame clones only and misses some. This sample has 150,000 to 200,000 clones; over 75% occur once, and the top ten carry 9.8%. Sequencing was performed on peripheral blood. The source of these receptors is a woman aged 80 or over with acute or convalescent COVID-19. The CDR3 runs from the conserved cysteine through the conserved F or W. A D gene is named only where the DNA matches it firmly. A clone size is listed for some rows: how often the clone was seen (once, few, many), or a class if it is expanded.

TRBD1	TRBV27	few	TRBJ2-5	TGTGCCAGCAGTCCATGGACAGGGGAGGAGACCCAGTACTTC	CASSPWTGEETQYF
NA	TRBV11-3	NA	TRBJ2-7	TGTGCCAGCAGCCCCGGGGGATCTTCAACCTACGAGCAGTACTTC	CASSPGGSSTYEQYF
NA	TRBV7-2	NA	TRBJ2-3	TGTGCCAGCAGCTTATCACGGACAAGCACAGATACGCAGTATTTT	CASSLSRTSTDTQYF
TRBD1	TRBV7-9	few	TRBJ1-5	TGTGCCAGCAGCTCGGGACAGCGAAGTGATCAGCCCCAGCATTTT	CASSSGQRSDQPQHF
NA	TRBV27	NA	TRBJ1-3	TGTGCCAGCAGTTTAGTCCTTGGAAACACCATATATTTT	CASSLVLGNTIYF
TRBD1	TRBV7-9	NA	TRBJ1-5	TGTGCCAGCAGCCAGGATGGAGGGGGCCTCGGCAATCAGCCCCAGCATTTT	CASSQDGGGLGNQPQHF
NA	TRBV2	few	TRBJ2-7	TGTGCCAGCAGTCCGAAAACAGGTTCCTACGAGCAGTACTTC	CASSPKTGSYEQYF
NA	TRBV3-1/TRBV3-2	NA	TRBJ2-5	TGTGCCAGCAGCCCCGGAGGCCGGGGATTGGGGGAGACCCAGTACTTC	CASSPGGRGLGETQYF
TRBD1	TRBV7-2	NA	TRBJ1-6	TGTGCCAGCAGCCCAACCCCGGCGGGGACAGGGGTGACACCCCTCCACTTT	CASSPTPAGTGVTPLHF
NA	TRBV7-9	NA	TRBJ1-2	TGTGCCAGCAGCTTAAGAGGGGACATATTTGGCTACACCTTC	CASSLRGDIFGYTF
NA	TRBV10-3	NA	TRBJ1-6	TGTGCCATCAGTGAGTCGGAGAGGGCTTCACCCCTCCACTTT	CAISESERASPLHF
NA	TRBV5-4	NA	TRBJ1-1	TGTGCCAGCAGCTTGGGGGGGACACAGAACACTGAAGCTTTCTTT	CASSLGGTQNTEAFF
TRBD1	TRBV3-1/TRBV3-2	NA	TRBJ1-2	TGTGCCAGCAGCCAAGATAGAGTGACAGGGAGGGGCTACACCTTC	CASSQDRVTGRGYTF
TRBD1	TRBV10-3	NA	TRBJ2-3	TGTGCCATCAGTGAGTCTTTGCCAGGGGGCATCGCAGATACGCAGTATTTT	CAISESLPGGIADTQYF
TRBD1	TRBV6-6	NA	TRBJ1-1	TGTGCCAGCACGGACCCGGGACAGGGCGGCACTGAAGCTTTCTTT	CASTDPGQGGTEAFF
NA	TRBV5-1	NA	TRBJ1-6	TGCGCCAGCAGCTTGGGACAGTCGGGCGCGGACTCACCCCTCCACTTT	CASSLGQSGADSPLHF
TRBD1	TRBV7-2	NA	TRBJ1-2	TGTGCCAGCAGCTTAGTCGGGACAGGGCAGGGAGGCTACACCTTC	CASSLVGTGQGGYTF
NA	TRBV5-4	NA	TRBJ2-1	TGTGCCAGCAGTTGGGTGGGGAGCACTGAGCAGTTCTTC	CASSWVGSTEQFF
NA	TRBV30	once	TRBJ2-7	TGTGCCTGGAGTCGGGGAGGCTCCTTTGGATACGAGCAGTACTTC	CAWSRGGSFGYEQYF
NA	TRBV7-6	few	TRBJ2-1	TGTGCCAGCAGCTCCACCCAGGCCAACAATGAGCAGTTCTTC	CASSSTQANNEQFF
TRBD1	TRBV10-3	NA	TRBJ2-4	TGTGCCATCAGTAAGTTTGACAGGGGGCGGGGAAACATTCAGTACTTC	CAISKFDRGRGNIQYF
TRBD1	TRBV3-1/TRBV3-2	NA	TRBJ1-1	TGTGCCAGCAGCCAAGCAGGGGGCAACACTGAAGCTTTCTTT	CASSQAGGNTEAFF
TRBD2	TRBV19	NA	TRBJ2-5	TGTGCCAGTAGTTCCCGGGGGGGGCAAGAGACCCAGTACTTC	CASSSRGGQETQYF
NA	TRBV3-1/TRBV3-2	once	TRBJ2-1	TGTGCCAGCAGCCCCTCCGGGACTCTCAATGAGCAGTTCTTC	CASSPSGTLNEQFF
TRBD2	TRBV24-1	once	TRBJ2-1	TGTGCCACCAGTGATCTTAGCGGGGGGAGTCACAATGAGCAGTTCTTC	CATSDLSGGSHNEQFF
NA	TRBV9	NA	TRBJ2-1	TGTGCCAGCAGCGTAGACCCGGGACACAGCGACAATGAGCAGTTCTTC	CASSVDPGHSDNEQFF
TRBD1	TRBV27	NA	TRBJ2-7	TGTGCCAGCATTAGGGGGCACGAGCAGTACTTC	CASIRGHEQYF
NA	TRBV29-1	NA	TRBJ2-2	TGCAGCGTTGAGGACGTGCGGCAGGGGAAGACCGGGGAGCTGTTTTTT	CSVEDVRQGKTGELFF
NA	TRBV7-9	NA	TRBJ1-5	TGTGCCAGCAGCTTAACCCAGGGGAATCAGCCCCAGCATTTT	CASSLTQGNQPQHF
NA	TRBV5-6	NA	TRBJ2-1	TGTGCCAGCACCTTAGACAGGTTCTCCTACAATGAGCAGTTCTTC	CASTLDRFSYNEQFF
NA	TRBV7-2	NA	TRBJ2-3	TGTGCCAGCAGCTTGTCAGGGACGCAGTATTTT	CASSLSGTQYF
NA	TRBV18	NA	TRBJ1-3	TGTGCCAGCGGGAGAGAAGGAAACACCATATATTTT	CASGREGNTIYF
TRBD2	TRBV9	NA	TRBJ2-1	TGTGCCAGCAGCGTGCGACTAGCGGCATACAATGAGCAGTTCTTC	CASSVRLAAYNEQFF
NA	TRBV7-2	NA	TRBJ1-1	TGTGCCAGCAGCTCTTACCCCTTTGGGGGGACTGAAGCTTTCTTT	CASSSYPFGGTEAFF
NA	TRBV5-1	NA	TRBJ1-4	TGCGCCAGCAGCTTGGAGGGGCCAACTAATGAAAAACTGTTTTTT	CASSLEGPTNEKLFF
NA	TRBV11-2	NA	TRBJ1-1	TGTGCCAGCAGCTTAGATTGGGGGGATAGCGCTTTCTTT	CASSLDWGDSAFF
NA	TRBV29-1	NA	TRBJ1-6	TGCAGCGTTGCCGACAGTCCTTTTTCACCCCTCCACTTT	CSVADSPFSPLHF
TRBD1	TRBV6-1	NA	TRBJ2-5	TGTGCCAGCAGTGAAGGATACAGGGGGGAGACCCAGTACTTC	CASSEGYRGETQYF
TRBD1	TRBV6-2/TRBV6-3	NA	TRBJ1-2	TGTGCCAGCAGTTACCCGCGACAGGGCGTCTATGGCTACACCTTC	CASSYPRQGVYGYTF
NA	TRBV20-1	NA	TRBJ2-1	TGCAGTGCTAGTTACCAGGGGTCCCTTCGGAATGAGCAGTTCTTC	CSASYQGSLRNEQFF